This record concerns one TCR beta chain sequence. Its antigen is not yet known. The record has no base qualities; no much larger clone is one base away. This sample is drawn from a study of shared clonotypes between healthy human individuals (dated by TCRdb to about 2020). General notes on the study: The cohort comprised two women and a few men aged 18 to 49 years. For each donor, CD4 naive and CD4 memory were each run on three plates, CD8 naive on two plates, and CD8 memory on one plate. Blood TCR repertoires of several healthy adults were deeply sequenced to estimate repertoire size and the extent of clonotype sharing between individuals. To increase sequencing depth and limit assay-specific biases, TCR repertoire library preparation and sequencing were carried out by different laboratories using diverse techniques. Each donor's leukapheresis produced roughly between about 0.8 and 10 billion PBMCs. What the study reported, not specific to this receptor: Sampling was restricted to blood, and TCR repertoires in tissues likely differ from the TCR repertoires found in blood. Incomplete sequencing was indicated by rarefaction of sorted-subset datasets, despite the large sequencing depth. The genetic and exposure-history diversity represented was limited by the small number of donors. Estimated clonotype richness was generally larger for naive than for memory subsets. About 5% of naive CD4, 3% to 3.5% of naive CD8, around 2.3% of memory CD4, and about 0.4% of memory CD8 clonotypes were shared across several donors. Pairwise subsampling indicated that sequencing depth was expected to affect the degree of clonotype sharing among donors. Compared with non-shared clonotypes, clonotypes shared by all four sorted-subset donors had higher generation probabilities.

Trimming costs V 5 bases and J 2 bases, and their ends lie 8 bases apart. The CDR3, cysteine through phenylalanine, is 13 amino acids long. Only the CDR3 part of the read is kept: 39 bases, read in frame from the first base. Sequences SNHLY (CDR1) and FYNNEI (CDR2) are obtained from the germline V gene. Using the deep immunoSEQ assay, multiplex PCR amplified TCR CDR3 regions from genomic DNA. For each cell subset, the extracted genomic DNA was distributed evenly across all wells of several immunoSEQ 96-well plates, and each plate served as one replicate. For sorted subsets, 150 to 250 ng of genomic DNA, equivalent to 25,000 to 30,000 T cell genomes, went into each replicate PCR. Purified libraries were quantified with a Qubit 3.0 fluorometer, sized on a Bioanalyzer 2100, and re-quantified with the KAPA Library Quantification kit. Every immunoSEQ 96-well plate was sequenced on a dedicated single-read 150-cycle Illumina NextSeq 550 flow cell. Per the authors' processing: Because the immunoSEQ output included only junctional sequences and no quality scores, the filtering could not be the same as the filtering used for full-length reads. To assign V/J genes and CDR3, sequences were annotated using PyIR, a Python wrapper for IgBLAST v1.9, with IMGT germline references. Reads with weak V/J assignments (E-value above 1e-6), missing CDR3, stop codons, out-of-frame junctions, or ambiguous translated residues were removed. V3J clonotypes were defined as sequences sharing an identical inferred V gene, J gene, and CDR3 amino acid sequence. Percentage overlap between repertoires was calculated by dividing the number of shared unique clonotypes by the size of the smaller repertoire. Repertoire richness was assessed with RTK rarefaction, the Chao1 estimator, and Recon v2.1 estimates of unobserved clonotypes. OLGA was used to compute generation probabilities for all TCRbeta clonotypes that the gDNA method yielded from several donors. Imported from immuneACCESS, the table was reduced by TCRdb to in-frame sequences with V and J called. These copies leave out some clones; in studies compared against another copy, an unresolved V gene accounts for under half, and the cause of the remainder is not known. D and trimming were read from the DNA, whereas the V and J calls and clone size are those reported in that table. The sample table records 2 million to 2.5 million clones; 80% to 95% of these occur just once. The ten largest clones take up 0.39% of the sample.

Healthy HIV-negative adults with no recently reported acute infections or vaccinations were included as donors. All donors were Caucasian adults living in Nashville, Tennessee, USA. CD4+ T cells were enriched by magnetic negative selection, after which naive cells were positively selected on CD45RA and the negative fraction was taken as the memory subset. Blood was obtained by leukapheresis, after which PBMCs were separated by Ficoll-Histopaque density gradient centrifugation and cryopreserved in liquid nitrogen vapor phase. Purity and quantity of every magnetically sorted T cell population were checked by analytical flow cytometry. Genomic DNA was isolated from each sorted fraction and quantified by UV absorbance on a Nanodrop 2000c.

What was sequenced was naive CD4+ T cells from PBMCs. The meaning of the sample's cell subset or site label: CD45RA+ positively selected. Here the chain combines TRBV2 and TRBJ2-3, with the D gene uncertain. The receptor was isolated from a man younger than 35 in good health. Some clones in this sample may be carry-over from other donors' samples. The nucleotides are TGTGCCAGCAGTCCCTTTATCACAGATACGCAGTATTTT. This sequence encodes CASSPFITDTQYF.